This T cell receptor beta chain is drawn from a study of T-cell reconstitution after alpha-beta-depleted transplantation in children. Unique molecular identifiers were incorporated during preparation of the TCRbeta library. TCRdb called the PCR reads again in MiXCR, with one record for every CDR3 protein. The sample carries 200,000 to 300,000 distinct CDR3 sequences, under 9.5% recorded once. The study's findings and limits: Newly generated T cells supplied most T-cell counts and diversity one year post-transplant.

This clonotype was counted many times. Antigen unknown. Germline V gene sequence: CDR1 DFQATT, CDR2 SNEGSKA (reference sequence). CDR3 length: 15 residues. Trimming cost V 1 base and J 0 bases, with 13 bases left between them. Material: PBMCs, mostly from graft donor cells, obtained 180 days after TCRalphabeta/CD19-depleted stem cell transplant. This chain links TRBV20-1 with TRBJ2-7, with D tentatively TRBD2 (6 bases). The sequence derives from a male patient younger than 18 who had a stem cell transplant for acute lymphoblastic leukemia, so the T cells may come from the graft donor. CDR3 region: CSARVVGTGSYEQYF. CDR3 nucleotides: TGCAGTGCTAGAGTTGTGGGGACTGGCTCCTACGAGCAGTACTTC.